This paragraph reports one T cell receptor (beta chain). Its matching antigen is unknown. Unstimulated PBMCs were sorted into CD3+CD4+ and CD3+CD8+ populations. This entry belongs to a study of T cell clones after liver transplantation. Study details: TCRbeta sequencing after a pre-transplant mixed lymphocyte reaction identified graft-donor-reactive clones, later tracked in post-transplant blood.

CDR1 and CDR2 (germline): SGHKS, YYEKEE (reference sequence). The CDR3 is made up of 15 amino acids. J lost 3 bases, V lost 3 bases, and 7 bases had no gene match. Repertoires were generated with immunoSEQ multiplex PCR, while TCRdb's copy carries only in-frame clones and drops some. This table has more than 6,000 clones, under 75% appearing once. Whole-study findings and limits: Conclusions were preliminary, with small, heterogeneous patient groups.

The sequence derives from a human donor who received a liver transplant. The material sequenced was CD8+ T cells from blood, taken before liver transplant. The chain combines TRBV5-5 with TRBJ2-7; 9 nucleotides line up with TRBD1. The CDR3: CASSSLDRGLYEQYF. In nucleotides, the CDR3 is TGTGCCAGCAGCTCGCTGGACAGGGGCCTCTACGAGCAGTACTTC.